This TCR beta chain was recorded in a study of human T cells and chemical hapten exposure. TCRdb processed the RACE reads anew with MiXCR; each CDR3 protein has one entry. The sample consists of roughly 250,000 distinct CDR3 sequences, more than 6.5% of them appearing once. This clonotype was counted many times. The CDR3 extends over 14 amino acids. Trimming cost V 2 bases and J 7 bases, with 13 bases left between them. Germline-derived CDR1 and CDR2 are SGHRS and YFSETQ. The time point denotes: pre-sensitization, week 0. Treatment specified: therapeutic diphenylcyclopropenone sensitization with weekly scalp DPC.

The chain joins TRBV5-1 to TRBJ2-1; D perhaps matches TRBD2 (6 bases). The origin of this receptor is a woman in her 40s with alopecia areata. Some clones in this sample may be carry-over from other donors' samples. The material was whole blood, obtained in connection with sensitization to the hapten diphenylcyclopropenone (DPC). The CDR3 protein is CASSFSGVLNEQFF. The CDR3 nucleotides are TGCGCCAGCAGCTTCTCGGGAGTTTTGAATGAGCAGTTCTTC. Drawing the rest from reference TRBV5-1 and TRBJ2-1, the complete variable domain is KAGVTQTPRYLIKTRGQQVTLSCSPISGHRSVSWYQQTPGQGLQFLFEYFSETQRNKGNFPGRFSGRQFSNSRSEMNVSTLELGDSALYLCASSFSGVLNEQFFGPGTRLTVL.